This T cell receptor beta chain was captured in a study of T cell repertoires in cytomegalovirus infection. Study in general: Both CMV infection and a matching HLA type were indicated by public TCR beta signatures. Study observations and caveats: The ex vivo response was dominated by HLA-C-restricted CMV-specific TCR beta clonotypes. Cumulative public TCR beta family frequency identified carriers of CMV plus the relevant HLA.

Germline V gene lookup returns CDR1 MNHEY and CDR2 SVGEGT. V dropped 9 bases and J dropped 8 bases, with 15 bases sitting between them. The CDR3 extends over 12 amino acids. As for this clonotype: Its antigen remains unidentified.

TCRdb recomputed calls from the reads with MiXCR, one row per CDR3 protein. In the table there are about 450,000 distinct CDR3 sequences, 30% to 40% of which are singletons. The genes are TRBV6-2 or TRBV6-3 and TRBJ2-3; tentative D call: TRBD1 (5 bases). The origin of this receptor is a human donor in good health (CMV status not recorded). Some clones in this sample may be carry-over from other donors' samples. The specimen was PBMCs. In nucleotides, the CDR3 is TGTGCCAGTTCCCAGGGTACCGGTACGCAGTATTTT. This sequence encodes CASSQGTGTQYF.